A single sample gave rise to the 32 T cell receptor beta chains below, sequenced in a study of T cells in Graves' hyperthyroidism and ophthalmopathy. RNA transcripts yielded amplified TCR beta CDR3 regions. The primer set for the first-round RT-PCR of the TCR CDR3 was HTBI. One entry per CDR3 protein, called by TCRdb with MiXCR from the multiplex PCR reads. The sample has around 800,000 distinct CDR3 sequences; over 35% are singletons. Sequencing was done on a sample of blood. These receptors were collected from a man aged 18 to 29 with Graves' hyperthyroidism.

This clonotype came up once. This rearrangement joins TRBV5-5 to TRBJ2-5; no reliable D call. CDR1 is SGHKS and CDR2 is YYEKEE in the germline V gene (reference sequence). The CDR3 is 17 residues long. Trimming left V 4 bases short and J 0 bases short, with 19 bases between. The DNA of the CDR3 is TGTGCCAGCAGCCAAGATCCTGGGTCTCCGTACCAAGAGACCCAGTACTTC. This translates into CASSQDPGSPYQETQYF.

This clonotype was seen many times. V gene TRBV7-9 combines with J gene TRBJ1-6, with D perhaps TRBD1 (5 bases). This CDR3 has 13 residues. Germline assignment: CDR1 SEHNR and CDR2 FQNEAQ (reference sequence). V dropped 8 bases and J dropped 8 bases, with 13 bases sitting between them. This chain's CDR3 is CASASGGDSPLHF. The DNA of the CDR3 is TGTGCCAGCGCCAGTGGAGGGGATTCACCCCTCCACTTT.

This clonotype was detected ten times or more. The chain carries TRBV10-3 and TRBJ2-2, with 10 bases lining up with TRBD2. With 6 bases clipped from V and 3 bases from J, the junction kept 4 bases outside the gene matches. CDR1 is ENHRY and CDR2 is SYGVKD in the germline V gene. CDR3 length equals 15 residues. The CDR3 DNA reads TGTGCCATCAGATCTAGCGGGGGATACACCGGGGAGCTGTTTTTT. It specifies CAIRSSGGYTGELFF.

There are many counts of this clonotype. V usage is TRBV6-5 and J usage is TRBJ1-5; 9 positions match TRBD1. The CDR3 sequence is 13 residues long. J lost 5 bases, V lost 6 bases, and 2 bases had no gene match. Per germline, CDR1 MNHEY and CDR2 SVGAGI. The CDR3, as DNA: TGTGCCAGCAGGGGACAGGGTCATCAGCCCCAGCATTTT. The encoded protein is CASRGQGHQPQHF.

This sequence joins TRBV9 and TRBJ1-5; 10 bases agree with TRBD1. Per the germline V gene, CDR1 is SGDLS and CDR2 is YYNGEE. Trimming took 7 bases from V and 6 from J; bases not matched to a gene: 10. The CDR3 runs 15 residues. The CDR3 region is CASSRQGAQGQPQHF. CDR3 bases: TGTGCCAGCTCGCGACAGGGGGCGCAGGGTCAGCCCCAGCATTTT.

This clonotype was counted only a few times. This chain joins TRBV5-5 and TRBJ1-6; D remains ambiguous. This CDR3 has 15 residues. Per germline, CDR1 SGHKS and CDR2 YYEKEE (reference sequence). The V gene lost 0 bases and the J gene lost 3 bases, with 7 bases spanning the gap. CDR3 sequence: CASSLEYSYNSPLHF. The CDR3 nucleotides are TGTGCCAGCAGCTTGGAGTACAGCTATAATTCACCCCTCCACTTT.

The rearrangement uses TRBV9 and TRBJ2-6, with D perhaps TRBD1 (5 bases). The CDR3 consists of 15 residues. V lost 0 bases and J lost 4, with 8 bases in between. The germline gives CDR1 SGDLS, CDR2 YYNGEE. CDR3 sequence: CASSVGGTGANVLTF. The CDR3 DNA is TGTGCCAGCAGCGTAGGGGGCACCGGGGCCAACGTCCTGACTTTC.

This clonotype was recorded at least ten times. The J gene is TRBJ1-1, the V gene TRBV2; D might be TRBD1 (6 bases). Trimming pared 8 bases from V and 2 bases from J, leaving 12 bases between. This CDR3 spans 13 amino acids. Germline V CDR1 and CDR2: SNHLY, FYNNEI. CDR3 DNA sequence: TGTGCCAGCCTGGGGGGGCCTAACACTGAAGCTTTCTTT. The encoded protein is CASLGGPNTEAFF. Drawing the rest from reference TRBV2 and TRBJ1-1, the complete variable domain is EPEVTQTPSHQVTQMGQEVILRCVPISNHLYFYWYRQILGQKVEFLVSFYNNEISEKSEIFDDQFSVERPDGSNFTLKIRSTKLEDSAMYFCASLGGPNTEAFFGQGTRLTVV.

This clonotype was observed a few times. A junction boundary mismatches the germline segment, possibly from a read error. The chain is built from TRBV7-8 and TRBJ1-1; a possible D gene is TRBD1 (5 bases). CDR3 size: 15 residues. The V gene's germline CDR1 is SGHVS and CDR2 FQNEAQ. Written as DNA, the CDR3 is TGTGCCAGCAGCCTTTGGGGCTCGGTGAAGACTGAAGCTTTCTTT. It encodes CASSLWGSVKTEAFF.

This clonotype was detected only a few times. The chain joins TRBV6-6 to TRBJ1-4, with 9 bases fitting TRBD1. V shed 6 bases and J 5 bases; nucleotides not matched to a gene: 7. Germline CDR1 and CDR2: MNHNY and SVGAGI (reference sequence). The CDR3 has 15 residues. CDR3 residues: CASRTAGTGNEKLFF. In nucleotides, the CDR3 is TGTGCCAGCAGGACCGCCGGGACAGGGAATGAAAAACTGTTTTTT.

V and J are TRBV13 and TRBJ2-7; the D is unclear. The CDR3 totals 14 residues. Deletions cut 5 bases from V and 6 bases from J, with 17 bases between. Germline-derived CDR1 and CDR2 are PRHDT and FYEKMQ (reference sequence). The CDR3 sequence: CASSPSTLRVEQYF. CDR3 nucleotide sequence: TGTGCCAGCAGCCCCTCGACCCTAAGGGTCGAGCAGTACTTC.

The chain employs TRBV29-1 and TRBJ1-5; 8 positions match TRBD1. The germline V gene has CDR1 SQVTM and CDR2 ANQGSEA. V gave up 1 base and J gave up 6 bases; unmatched junction bases: 8. This CDR3 is 15 amino acids long. CDR3 in DNA: TGCAGCGTTGAAGGGGCAGGGGGCGTTAGTCAGCCCCAGCATTTT. Protein: CSVEGAGGVSQPQHF.

At least ten counts were recorded for this clonotype. The chain joins TRBV7-2 to TRBJ1-3, with D hard to call. V was pared by 0 bases and J by 0 bases, with 9 bases between. Germline values: CDR1 SGHTA, CDR2 FQGNSA. The CDR3 contains 16 residues. CDR3 loop: CASSLAATSSGNTIYF. The CDR3 coding sequence is TGTGCCAGCAGCTTAGCCGCCACCAGCTCTGGAAACACCATATATTTT.

J is TRBJ2-7 and V is TRBV11-2, with 8 positions matching TRBD1. With V trimmed by 5 bases and J by 2 bases, 11 bases remained unmatched. CDR3 length: 16 amino acids. From germline, CDR1 is SGHAT and CDR2 FQNNGV. The CDR3 reads CASSHPLGQVPYEQYF. The CDR3 region has the DNA TGTGCCAGCAGCCACCCTCTGGGACAGGTACCCTACGAGCAGTACTTC.

The chain links TRBV6-2 or TRBV6-3 to TRBJ2-2; D remains unclear. The V gene's germline CDR1 is MNHEY and CDR2 SVGEGT. The CDR3 loop spans 14 amino acids. Trimming left V 2 bases short and J 1 base short, with 5 bases between. The CDR3 DNA follows: TGTGCCAGCAGTTACGGCGGGAACACCGGGGAGCTGTTTTTT. Its protein is CASSYGGNTGELFF.

This clonotype was seen repeatedly, ten times or more. This sequence joins TRBV12-3 or TRBV12-4 and TRBJ1-1; D gene unclear. This CDR3 has 12 amino acids. Trimming removed 1 base from V and 7 bases from J, with 7 bases in between. The DNA of the CDR3 is TGTGCCAGCAGTTTAGTACAGCATGAAGCTTTCTTT. It encodes CASSLVQHEAFF.

The gene calls are TRBV5-1 and TRBJ1-1; no clear D gene. Germline V gene data show CDR1 as SGHRS and CDR2 as YFSETQ. The ends were cut back, 4 bases at V and 1 base at J, with 14 bases in the middle. The CDR3 runs 15 residues. CDR3 nucleotide sequence: TGCGCCAGCAGCACCGCCGGGCAGCCGAACACTGAAGCTTTCTTT. This sequence encodes CASSTAGQPNTEAFF.

This clonotype showed up many times. The chain has TRBV2 and TRBJ2-5, with a tentative D call TRBD1 (7 bases). The CDR3 contains 13 residues. V shed 6 bases and J shed 3 bases, with 11 bases lying between them. CDR1 is SNHLY and CDR2 is FYNNEI in the germline V gene. As DNA, the CDR3 is TGTGCCAGCAGGGCGGGACAGAAAGAGACCCAGTACTTC. This translates into CASRAGQKETQYF.

The chain employs TRBV19 and TRBJ2-2; 7 bases line up with TRBD1. The germline CDR1 and CDR2 sequences are LNHDA and SQIVND (reference sequence). The V and J ends lost 5 bases and 4 bases, in that order; junction bases with no gene match: 7. The CDR3 spans 15 residues. CDR3 sequence (DNA): TGTGCCAGTAGTCCCAGTGGGACAGCCACCGGGGAGCTGTTTTTT. This encodes CASSPSGTATGELFF.

V is TRBV7-9 and J is TRBJ1-1; D is unclear. The V gene's germline CDR1 is SEHNR and CDR2 FQNEAQ (reference sequence). The CDR3 spans 13 residues. V was cut by 11 bases and J by 1 base, with 14 bases left in between. The CDR3 reads CAVREYSNTEAFF. The CDR3, as DNA: TGTGCCGTCCGTGAATACTCGAACACTGAAGCTTTCTTT. Variable domain in full (rest from reference TRBV7-9 and TRBJ1-1): DTGVSQNPRHKITKRGQNVTFRCDPISEHNRLYWYRQTLGQGPEFLTYFQNEAQLEKSRLLSDRFSAERPKGSFSTLEIQRTEQGDSAMYLCAVREYSNTEAFFGQGTRLTVV.

This clonotype was found a few times. The CDR3 protein is CASSFWTGEAYEQYF. The CDR3 nucleotides are TGTGCCAGCAGCTTTTGGACAGGGGAGGCCTACGAGCAGTACTTC. V and J are TRBV7-2 and TRBJ2-7; the match to TRBD1 covers 9 bases. The CDR3 loop spans 15 amino acids. V was clipped by 3 bases and J by 2 bases; unmatched bases: 5. CDR1 is SGHTA, CDR2 FQGNSA, per germline.

Details on this clonotype: Relative to the germline gene, one junction end is altered; a read error may explain this. In DNA, the CDR3 is TGTGCCAGCAGCGCCTCAGGGGTCTCTGGAGCCAACGTCCTGACTTTC. Translated: CASSASGVSGANVLTF. The gene calls are TRBV7-2 and TRBJ2-6; maybe TRBD1 (6 bases). The CDR3 sequence is 16 residues long. CDR1 is SGHTA, CDR2 FQGNSA, per germline. The whole variable domain, filled in from reference TRBV7-2 and TRBJ2-6, reads GAGVSQSPSNKVTEKGKDVELRCDPISGHTALYWYRQSLGQGLEFLIYFQGNSAPDKSGLPSDRFSAERTGGSVSTLTIQRTQQEDSAVYLCASSASGVSGANVLTFGAGSRLTVL.

This clonotype was found many times. The rearrangement uses TRBV29-1 and TRBJ1-2; D is undetermined. The length of the CDR3 is 11 residues. Germline CDR1 is SQVTM and CDR2 is ANQGSEA. V was shortened by 4 bases and J by 7 bases, with 10 bases between the two germline ends. The CDR3: CSVVGTTGYTF. In DNA, the CDR3 is TGCAGCGTTGTTGGCACTACTGGCTACACCTTC.

This clonotype was counted at least ten times. V is TRBV15 and J is TRBJ1-2, with TRBD1 matching 7 bases. Germline-derived CDR1 and CDR2 are LNHNV and YYDKDF (reference sequence). This CDR3 has 14 amino acids. With 3 bases clipped from V and 8 bases from J, the junction kept 9 bases outside the gene matches. As DNA, the CDR3 is TGTGCCACCAGCAGGACGGGACAGATCGGGGGCTACACCTTC. Protein product: CATSRTGQIGGYTF.

This chain joins TRBV29-1 and TRBJ1-5; no definite D call. The CDR3 totals 10 residues. CDR1 and CDR2 (germline): SQVTM, ANQGSEA. Trimming removed 7 bases from V and 6 bases from J, with 7 bases in between. Written as DNA, the CDR3 is TGCAGCGGAGGCAGTCAGCCCCAGCATTTT. Translation: CSGGSQPQHF.

The table lists this clonotype with many counts. This chain connects TRBV29-1 to TRBJ1-1; maybe TRBD1 (5 bases). CDR1 and CDR2 from the germline V gene are SQVTM and ANQGSEA. The V end was cut by 6 bases, the J end by 2 bases, with 10 bases between. The CDR3 is 12 amino acids. The CDR3 DNA reads TGCAGCGTCGGACACCTAAACACTGAAGCTTTCTTT. This sequence encodes CSVGHLNTEAFF.

This clonotype was seen repeatedly, ten times or more. The chain couples TRBV4-1 to TRBJ1-2; 11 bases match TRBD1. Germline CDR1 MGHRA, CDR2 YSYEKL. This CDR3 is 13 amino acids long. The V gene end was trimmed by 4 bases and the J gene end by 7 bases; junction bases not matched to a gene: 2. The CDR3 DNA sequence: TGCGCCAGCAGCCTCGGGACAGGGGGTGGCTACACCTTC. This encodes CASSLGTGGGYTF.

The rearrangement uses TRBV10-3 and TRBJ1-2; possible D gene TRBD1, 5 bases. V was clipped by 0 bases and J by 7 bases, with 21 bases between them. The germline V gene has CDR1 ENHRY and CDR2 SYGVKD. The CDR3 sequence is 17 residues long. CDR3 in amino acids: CAISESDGTSGRIGYTF. Here the CDR3 DNA reads TGTGCCATCAGTGAGTCGGACGGGACTAGCGGGAGGATTGGCTACACCTTC.

In its sample, this clonotype was seen many times. The chain links TRBV20-1 to TRBJ1-1; D not resolved. The CDR3 has 13 residues. With 0 bases removed from V and 1 base from J, the gap between germline ends came to 6 bases. CDR1 and CDR2 (germline): DFQATT, SNEGSKA (reference sequence). DNA for the CDR3: TGCAGTGCTAGAGAACATCCGAACACTGAAGCTTTCTTT. It codes for CSAREHPNTEAFF.

This clonotype has just a few counts. The chain joins TRBV6-6 to TRBJ1-2; 8 bases line up with TRBD1. Germline V gene data show CDR1 as MNHNY and CDR2 as SVGAGI (reference sequence). V shed 5 bases, J shed 6 bases, and the junction held 5 bases outside the gene matches. The CDR3 sequence is 13 residues long. Written as DNA, the CDR3 is TGTGCCAGCAGTGAGACAGGGGCTAATGGCTACACCTTC. Translated: CASSETGANGYTF.

The chain uses TRBV7-9 and TRBJ1-2, with D perhaps TRBD1 (5 bases). The CDR3 spans 15 residues. CDR1 and CDR2 from the germline V gene are SEHNR and FQNEAQ (reference sequence). Trimming took 5 bases from V and 8 from J, leaving 21 bases between them. The CDR3 reads CASSQDRSQGGGYTF. DNA for the CDR3: TGTGCCAGCAGCCAAGATCGATCCCAGGGCGGCGGCTACACCTTC.

Turning to this clonotype: A much more abundant neighbour one base away suggests this may be a read error. This likely comes from a read error, as the CDR3 has no conserved phenylalanine or tryptophan at its end. The V call is TRBV19, the J call TRBJ1-1, with 7 bases that match TRBD1. CDR3 length equals 13 residues. Germline V gene sequence: CDR1 LNHDA, CDR2 SQIVND (reference sequence). The trim removed 0 bases at V and 9 bases at J, leaving 4 bases unmatched. The CDR3 reads CASSIDRDSKAFL. The CDR3 nucleotides read TGTGCCAGTAGTATAGATCGGGACAGTAAAGCTTTCCTT.